This record concerns one T cell receptor (beta chain) sequence. This entry comes from a study of T cell changes during pregnancy in multiple sclerosis. Germline trimming cut 4 bases from V and 0 bases from J; bases unmatched to any gene: 12. This CDR3 is built from 18 residues. CDR1 LGHNA and CDR2 YSLEER come from the germline V gene. TCRdb's copy holds only in-frame clones and misses some; the assay was immunoSEQ multiplex PCR. The sample carries tens of thousands of clones, around 90% recorded once. The chain combines TRBV4-3 with TRBJ2-5, with 9 bases fitting TRBD1. The sample was peripheral blood, taken in the first trimester of pregnancy. The sequence derives from a female donor in good health, enrolled as a control in a pregnancy study. The CDR3 DNA reads as TGCGCCAGCAGCCCACTGCGCCCGGGACAGGGCTACCAAGAGACCCAGTACTTC. This translates into CASSPLRPGQGYQETQYF.